These 12 T cell receptor beta chains were all obtained from the same sample, sequenced in a study of cytomegalovirus exposure and HLA in healthy donors. A multiplex PCR was run with 60 Vbeta primers and 13 Jbeta primers. This table comes from immunoSEQ multiplex PCR, and its TCRdb copy is limited to in-frame clones, with some not included. The table has 35,000 to 55,000 clones, approximately 47% seen once. Sequenced input: PBMCs. These receptors all stem from a man aged 55 to 70 in good health and CMV-seronegative.

This clone was observed a few times. This chain uses TRBV4-3 with TRBJ1-1; tentatively, D is TRBD1 (5 bases). This CDR3 has 14 residues. CDR1 and CDR2 from the germline V gene are LGHNA and YSLEER. V lost 4 bases and J lost 6, with 15 bases in between. This chain's CDR3 is CASSPGAGTPEAFF. In nucleotides, the CDR3 is TGCGCCAGCAGCCCAGGAGCCGGGACTCCTGAAGCTTTCTTT.

In this sample, this clone turned up a few times. The rearrangement uses TRBV29-1 and TRBJ2-7; TRBD2 aligns across 7 bases. CDR3 size: 14 residues. V was clipped by 3 bases and J by 1 base; unmatched bases: 6. Germline V gives CDR1 SQVTM, CDR2 ANQGSEA. The chain's CDR3 is CSVDGIGGSYEQYF. The CDR3 coding sequence is TGCAGCGTTGATGGTATCGGGGGGTCCTACGAGCAGTACTTC.

In this sample, this clone turned up a few times. The gene calls are TRBV30 and TRBJ2-1, with 9 positions matching TRBD2. In germline, CDR1 is GTSNPN, CDR2 SVGIG (reference sequence). Trimming took 3 bases from V and 9 from J; bases not matched to a gene: 12. The CDR3 sequence is 15 residues long. CDR3 protein: CAWRGDSGRVAEQFF. CDR3 nucleotides: TGTGCCTGGAGGGGGGATAGCGGGAGAGTTGCTGAGCAGTTCTTC. The whole variable domain, remainder taken from reference TRBV30 and TRBJ2-1, is SQTIHQWPATLVQPVGSPLSLECTVEGTSNPNLYWYRQAAGRGLQLLFYSVGIGQISSEVPQNLSASRPQDRQFILSSKKLLLSDSGFYLCAWRGDSGRVAEQFFGPGTRLTVL.

The chain employs TRBV4-1 and TRBJ1-2, with D unclear. V lost 4 bases to trimming and J lost 4 bases, with 16 bases between them. CDR1 MGHRA and CDR2 YSYEKL come from the germline V gene. The CDR3 runs 15 residues. The CDR3 region is CASSLDTGPLYGYTF. The CDR3 bases are TGCGCCAGCAGCCTCGACACTGGCCCCCTCTATGGCTACACCTTC.

This clone has more than one count but fewer than ten. This chain connects TRBV29-1 to TRBJ2-5; D is possibly TRBD2 (7 bases). Germline-derived CDR1 and CDR2 are SQVTM and ANQGSEA. The CDR3 extends over 12 amino acids. Trimming removed 4 bases from V and 5 bases from J, with 11 bases in between. The CDR3 DNA reads as TGCAGCGTTGTCGAGGGGGGGGAGACCCAGTACTTC. Its protein is CSVVEGGETQYF.

This chain links TRBV5-6 with TRBJ2-7; 7 bases are shared with TRBD1. CDR1 is SGHDT, CDR2 YYEEEE, per germline. V trimming: 1 base; J trimming: 2 bases; junction bases outside the gene matches: 9. The CDR3 sequence is 16 residues long. In DNA, the CDR3 is TGTGCCAGCAGCTTGTACTTGGCAGGGGGTACCTACGAGCAGTACTTC. Amino acids: CASSLYLAGGTYEQYF.

The rearrangement links TRBV5-4 to TRBJ2-2, with 12 bases identical to TRBD1. Germline V gene sequence: CDR1 SGHNT, CDR2 YYREEE (reference sequence). Germline trimming cut 4 bases from V and 4 bases from J; bases unmatched to any gene: 8. The CDR3 has 17 amino acids. CDR3 nucleotides: TGTGCCAGCAGCCCGGGACAGGGGGCCTCTGGCACCGGGGAGCTGTTTTTT. This encodes CASSPGQGASGTGELFF.

This sequence joins TRBV27 and TRBJ2-7; 11 nucleotides agree with TRBD1. This CDR3 is 13 amino acids long. Germline CDR1 reads MNHEY; CDR2 reads SMNVEV (reference sequence). Losses at the gene ends were 9 bases for V and 5 bases for J; bases not matched to a gene: 6. The CDR3 DNA follows: TGTGCCAGTCAGGGACAGGGGGTTAACGAGCAGTACTTC. The encoded protein is CASQGQGVNEQYF.

Only a few counts were recorded for this clone. The chain carries TRBV30 and TRBJ2-5, with 10 positions matching TRBD1. Germline CDR1 reads GTSNPN; CDR2 reads SVGIG (reference sequence). The V gene end was trimmed by 1 base and the J gene end by 4 bases; junction bases not matched to a gene: 9. This CDR3 contains 16 residues. In nucleotides, the CDR3 is TGTGCCTGGAGTGCCGGGACAGGGGTTTTTATAGAGACCCAGTACTTC. Protein sequence: CAWSAGTGVFIETQYF.

This clone turned up a few times. CDR3 in DNA: TGTGCCAGCTCGGGACTAGCGTCTTCCGAGCAGTACTTC. Translated, it gives CASSGLASSEQYF. J is TRBJ2-7 and V is TRBV25-1; 10 nucleotides agree with TRBD2. Germline loops: CDR1 MGHDK, CDR2 SYGVNS. The CDR3 loop spans 13 amino acids. Trimming cost V 8 bases and J 6 bases; bases outside gene matches: 7.

This clone was detected a few times. The chain is built from TRBV5-6 and TRBJ1-1; no definite D call. CDR1 is SGHDT and CDR2 is YYEEEE in the germline V gene. V was pared by 0 bases and J by 1 base, with 13 bases between. CDR3 length: 16 amino acids. The DNA of the CDR3 is TGTGCCAGCAGCTTGGAGGGAGTCTTAAGGAACACTGAAGCTTTCTTT. This encodes CASSLEGVLRNTEAFF.

This clone was detected a few times. The J gene is TRBJ2-7, the V gene TRBV7-2; TRBD2 matches 7 bases. This CDR3 spans 13 amino acids. Unmatched junction bases numbered 4, after V lost 1 base and J lost 7 bases. Germline CDR1 reads SGHTA; CDR2 reads FQGNSA. CDR3 region: CASSLGLRGEQYF. CDR3 in DNA: TGTGCCAGCAGCTTAGGGCTGCGGGGGGAGCAGTACTTC. The entire variable domain, with the rest obtained from reference TRBV7-2 and TRBJ2-7, is as follows: GAGVSQSPSNKVTEKGKDVELRCDPISGHTALYWYRQSLGQGLEFLIYFQGNSAPDKSGLPSDRFSAERTGGSVSTLTIQRTQQEDSAVYLCASSLGLRGEQYFGPGTRLTVT.